This T cell receptor beta chain was obtained from a study of T cells in tumors after PD-1 blockade. For the study at large: Excluded were patients with checkpoint blockade, immunosuppressants, or radiotherapy or other anti-cancer therapy within 4 weeks.

Concerning this clone: Its antigen is currently unknown.

Genomic DNA template from tumor biopsies or peripheral blood, about 616 ng to 6,500 ng input. The repertoire was sequenced with immunoSEQ multiplex PCR; TCRdb's copy has only in-frame clones and lacks some. The sample gives approximately 46,000 clones, more than 75% of which show up once; around 15% is in the top ten. The study's findings and limits: Peripheral recruitment is suggested, as some novel exhausted tumor clones were in pre-treatment blood.

The CDR3 runs to 14 residues. Between the trimmed V and J ends, which lost 0 bases and 5 bases, there was a span of 5 bases. Per the germline V gene, CDR1 is MGHRA and CDR2 is YSYEKL. Sequencing was performed on PBMCs, taken before anti-PD-1 treatment. This chain uses TRBV4-1 with TRBJ1-6; D possibly corresponds to TRBD1 (5 bases). This TCR was sampled from a human donor with basal cell carcinoma. For the CDR3, the DNA is TGCGCCAGCAGCCAAGAGACAGATAATTCACCCCTCCACTTT. It encodes CASSQETDNSPLHF.